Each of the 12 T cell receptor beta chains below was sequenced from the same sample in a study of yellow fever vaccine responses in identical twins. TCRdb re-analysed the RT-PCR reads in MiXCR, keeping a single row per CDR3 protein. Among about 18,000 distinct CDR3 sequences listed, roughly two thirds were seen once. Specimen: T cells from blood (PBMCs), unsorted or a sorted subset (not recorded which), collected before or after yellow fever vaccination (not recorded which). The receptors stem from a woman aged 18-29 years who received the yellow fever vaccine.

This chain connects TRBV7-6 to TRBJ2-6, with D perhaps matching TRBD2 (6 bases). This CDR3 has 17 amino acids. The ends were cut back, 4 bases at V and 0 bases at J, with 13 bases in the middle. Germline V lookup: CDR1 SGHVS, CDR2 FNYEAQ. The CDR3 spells CASSSPVEGSGANVLTF. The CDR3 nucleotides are TGTGCCAGCAGCTCCCCCGTGGAGGGCTCTGGGGCCAACGTCCTGACTTTC.

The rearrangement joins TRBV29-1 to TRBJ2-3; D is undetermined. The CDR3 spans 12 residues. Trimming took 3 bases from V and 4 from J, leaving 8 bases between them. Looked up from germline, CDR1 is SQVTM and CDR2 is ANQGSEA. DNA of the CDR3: TGCAGCGTTGAGGCCGAGGCAGATACGCAGTATTTT. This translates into CSVEAEADTQYF.

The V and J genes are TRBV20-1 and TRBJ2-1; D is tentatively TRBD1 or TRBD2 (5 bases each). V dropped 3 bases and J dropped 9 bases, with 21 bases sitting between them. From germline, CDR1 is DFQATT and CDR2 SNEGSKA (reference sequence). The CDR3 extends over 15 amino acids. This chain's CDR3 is CSASRGYLGRGEQFF. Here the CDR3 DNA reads TGCAGTGCTAGTCGAGGGTACTTGGGTAGGGGTGAGCAGTTCTTC.

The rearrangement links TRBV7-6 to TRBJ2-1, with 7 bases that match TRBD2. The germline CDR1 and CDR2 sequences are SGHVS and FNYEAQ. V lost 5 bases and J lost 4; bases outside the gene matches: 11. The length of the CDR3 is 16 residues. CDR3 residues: CASSPALGTTYNEQFF. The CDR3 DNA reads TGTGCCAGCAGCCCCGCCCTTGGGACTACATACAATGAGCAGTTCTTC. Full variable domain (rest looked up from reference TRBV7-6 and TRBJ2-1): GAGVSQSPRYKVTKRGQDVALRCDPISGHVSLYWYRQALGQGPEFLTYFNYEAQQDKSGLPNDRFSAERPEGSISTLTIQRTEQRDSAMYRCASSPALGTTYNEQFFGPGTRLTVL.

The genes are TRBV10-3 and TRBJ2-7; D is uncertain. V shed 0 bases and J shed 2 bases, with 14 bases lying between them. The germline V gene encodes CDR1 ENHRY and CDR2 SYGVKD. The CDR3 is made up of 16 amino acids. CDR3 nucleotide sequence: TGTGCCATCAGTGAGTCGTGGGGTGGAAGGACCTACGAGCAGTACTTC. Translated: CAISESWGGRTYEQYF.

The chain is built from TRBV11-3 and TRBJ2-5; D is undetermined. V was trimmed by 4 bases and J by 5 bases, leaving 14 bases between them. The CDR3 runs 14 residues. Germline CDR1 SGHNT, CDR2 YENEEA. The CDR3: CASSSIRSPETQYF. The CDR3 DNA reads TGTGCCAGCAGCTCCATCAGATCCCCGGAGACCCAGTACTTC.

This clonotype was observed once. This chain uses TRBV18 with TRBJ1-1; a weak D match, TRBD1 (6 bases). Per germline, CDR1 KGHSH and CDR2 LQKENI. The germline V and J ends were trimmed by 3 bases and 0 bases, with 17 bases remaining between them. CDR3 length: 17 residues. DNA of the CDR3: TGTGCCAGCTCACCGCCCAAGGGGGACGTCATGAACACTGAAGCTTTCTTT. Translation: CASSPPKGDVMNTEAFF.

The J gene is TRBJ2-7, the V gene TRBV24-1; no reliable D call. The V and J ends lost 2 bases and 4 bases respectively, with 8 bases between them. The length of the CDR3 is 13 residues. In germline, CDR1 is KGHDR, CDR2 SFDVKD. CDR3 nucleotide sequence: TGTGCCACCAGTGATTCACAGCTATACGAGCAGTACTTC. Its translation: CATSDSQLYEQYF.

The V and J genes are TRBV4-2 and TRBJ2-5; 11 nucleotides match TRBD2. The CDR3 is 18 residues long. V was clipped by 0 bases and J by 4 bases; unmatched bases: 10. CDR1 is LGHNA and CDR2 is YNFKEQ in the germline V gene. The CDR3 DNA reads TGTGCCAGCAGCCAAGATCTGATTAGCGGGGGGGATCGAGAGACCCAGTACTTC. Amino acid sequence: CASSQDLISGGDRETQYF.

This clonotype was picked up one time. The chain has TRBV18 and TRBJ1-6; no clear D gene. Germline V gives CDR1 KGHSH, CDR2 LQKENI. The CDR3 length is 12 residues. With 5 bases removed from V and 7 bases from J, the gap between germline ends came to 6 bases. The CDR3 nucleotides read TGTGCCAGCTCATCGGGGAATTCACCCCTCCACTTT. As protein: CASSSGNSPLHF.

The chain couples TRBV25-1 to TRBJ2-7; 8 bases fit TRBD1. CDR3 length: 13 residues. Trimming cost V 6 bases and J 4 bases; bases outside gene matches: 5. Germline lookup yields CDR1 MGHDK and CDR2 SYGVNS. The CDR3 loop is CASRTGTGYEQYV. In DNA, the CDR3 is TGTGCCAGCAGGACCGGGACAGGTTACGAGCAGTACGTC.

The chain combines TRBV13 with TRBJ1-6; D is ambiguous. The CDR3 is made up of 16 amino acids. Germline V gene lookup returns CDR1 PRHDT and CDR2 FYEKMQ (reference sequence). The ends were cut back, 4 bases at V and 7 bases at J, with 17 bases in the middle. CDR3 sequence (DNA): TGTGCCAGCAGCTACAATGTTGAACAGTTCAATTCACCCCTCCACTTT. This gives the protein CASSYNVEQFNSPLHF.